Sequencing of this T cell receptor (beta chain) was carried out in a study of graft-versus-host responses after intestinal transplantation. The wider study: Every recipient underwent anti-thymocyte globulin induction, then tacrolimus and steroids for roughly 3 years.

Assay: immunoSEQ multiplex PCR; the TCRdb copy retains only in-frame clones and omits some. The table lists about 120,000 clones, 90% to 95% of them singletons. CDR3 length: 16 residues. V lost 2 bases, J lost 5 bases, and 16 bases lay in between. The germline V gene encodes CDR1 SEHNR and CDR2 FQNEAQ (reference sequence). A word on this clone: Its matching antigen is unknown.

Sequenced here: unstimulated CD8+ T cells sorted from spleen or lymph node cells, sampled before intestinal transplant. This receptor was taken from a human donor who received an intestinal transplant. The chain uses TRBV7-9 and TRBJ2-1, with D tentatively TRBD2 (6 bases). The CDR3 here is CASSLRSASVDNEQFF. CDR3 coding DNA: TGTGCCAGCAGCTTAAGGTCCGCTAGCGTCGACAATGAGCAGTTCTTC.